The next 18 T cell receptor beta chains were all read from a single sample in a study of T cell changes during pregnancy in multiple sclerosis. Profiling relied on immunoSEQ multiplex PCR, and the TCRdb table lists in-frame clones only, not all of them. The sample shows about 97,000 clones, about 90% of them seen only once. Sequenced material: peripheral blood, taken in the second trimester of pregnancy. The receptors come from a female donor with multiple sclerosis, enrolled in a pregnancy study.

The chain carries TRBV27 and TRBJ2-3; D is possibly TRBD2 (6 bases). The CDR3 runs 16 residues. The germline CDR1 and CDR2 sequences are MNHEY and SMNVEV (reference sequence). Trimming removed 5 bases from V and 6 bases from J, with 21 bases in between. CDR3 sequence reads: CASSRRSGLDIDTQYF. DNA of the CDR3: TGTGCCAGCAGTCGGAGGTCGGGACTCGACATCGATACGCAGTATTTT.

The chain recombines TRBV5-4 with TRBJ2-1, with 10 bases lining up with TRBD1. CDR1 and CDR2 (germline): SGHNT, YYREEE (reference sequence). CDR3 length: 15 residues. With V trimmed by 0 bases and J by 3 bases, 0 bases remained unmatched. CDR3 DNA: TGTGCCAGCAGCTTGGGGACAGGGGGCTACAATGAGCAGTTCTTC. This codes for CASSLGTGGYNEQFF.

The J gene is TRBJ2-1, the V gene TRBV6-5, with TRBD1 matching over 7 bases. There are 13 residues in the CDR3. Trimming removed 7 bases from V and 11 bases from J; junction bases left unmatched: 11. Germline CDR1 MNHEY, CDR2 SVGAGI. The DNA for the CDR3 is TGTGCCAGCATTTCCGCGACAGGGCTCAAGCAGTTCTTC. The encoded protein is CASISATGLKQFF.

The chain combines TRBV5-1 with TRBJ2-7; no definite D call. The germline gives CDR1 SGHRS, CDR2 YFSETQ. The CDR3 is made up of 13 amino acids. V was cut by 0 bases and J by 4 bases, with 8 bases left in between. CDR3 loop: CASSLDITYEQYF. In DNA, the CDR3 is TGCGCCAGCAGCTTGGACATAACATACGAGCAGTACTTC.

V gene TRBV4-1 combines with J gene TRBJ1-4, with TRBD1 identical over 9 bases. CDR3 length equals 15 residues. V gave up 0 bases and J gave up 6 bases; unmatched junction bases: 2. The V gene's germline CDR1 is MGHRA and CDR2 YSYEKL. The CDR3 DNA is TGCGCCAGCAGCCAAGATACAGGGGGCGATGAAAAACTGTTTTTT. It codes for CASSQDTGGDEKLFF.

This clone was counted a single time. The J gene is TRBJ2-5, the V gene TRBV18; possible D gene TRBD1, 6 bases. The germline CDR1 and CDR2 sequences are KGHSH and LQKENI. The V gene lost 5 bases and the J gene lost 5 bases, with 12 bases spanning the gap. The CDR3 consists of 13 residues. The CDR3 region has the DNA TGTGCCAGCTCATCTGGGCAGGGGGAGACCCAGTACTTC. Its protein is CASSSGQGETQYF.

The J gene is TRBJ2-2, the V gene TRBV11-1; 12 nucleotides match TRBD2. The V and J ends lost 3 bases and 5 bases, in that order; junction bases with no gene match: 1. Germline-derived CDR1 and CDR2 are SGHAT and FQDESV (reference sequence). The CDR3 covers 15 residues. CDR3 region: CASSLGTSGTGELFF. The CDR3 bases are TGTGCCAGCAGCTTGGGGACTAGCGGGACCGGGGAGCTGTTTTTT. The whole variable domain, remainder taken from reference TRBV11-1 and TRBJ2-2, is EAEVAQSPRYKITEKSQAVAFWCDPISGHATLYWYRQILGQGPELLVQFQDESVVDDSQLPKDRFSAERLKGVDSTLKIQPAELGDSAMYLCASSLGTSGTGELFFGEGSRLTVL.

This clone was observed once. CDR3 sequence (DNA): TGTGCCAGTCGCCGGGACAGGGGCTCCTACAATGAGCAGTTCTTC. Its translation is CASRRDRGSYNEQFF. The chain employs TRBV19 and TRBJ2-1; 10 bases are a match to TRBD1. The CDR3 totals 15 residues. V was pared by 8 bases and J by 0 bases, with 4 bases of the junction left unmatched. The germline V gene encodes CDR1 LNHDA and CDR2 SQIVND (reference sequence).

CDR3 in DNA: TGTGCCAGCAGCTTAGAGGCAGGGGGCGGCTCGCTTCGCTTCTATGGCTACACCTTC. Translation: CASSLEAGGGSLRFYGYTF. This chain connects TRBV7-2 to TRBJ1-2; 8 positions agree with TRBD1. From germline, CDR1 is SGHTA and CDR2 FQGNSA. The CDR3 runs 19 residues. The trim removed 1 base at V and 4 bases at J, leaving 17 bases unmatched.

The gene calls are TRBV4-1 and TRBJ1-1, with 7 bases that match TRBD1. V lost 0 bases, J lost 5 bases, and 6 bases stayed unmatched. This CDR3 has 15 residues. Germline V CDR1 and CDR2: MGHRA, YSYEKL. For the CDR3, the DNA is TGCGCCAGCAGCCAAGACGACAGGGCGGGAACTGAAGCTTTCTTT. The encoded protein is CASSQDDRAGTEAFF.

The chain has TRBV15 and TRBJ1-4; D might be TRBD1 (5 bases). The V and J ends lost 1 base and 4 bases respectively, with 13 bases between them. CDR1 LNHNV and CDR2 YYDKDF come from the germline V gene (reference sequence). The CDR3 is made up of 16 amino acids. CDR3 in amino acids: CATSRGGEGLNEKLFF. The CDR3 DNA reads TGTGCCACCAGCAGAGGAGGGGAGGGACTTAATGAAAAACTGTTTTTT.

The chain is built from TRBV6-5 and TRBJ2-1; 10 bases line up with TRBD2. The CDR3 contains 15 residues. CDR1 and CDR2 (germline): MNHEY, SVGAGI. The J segment lost 8 bases and the V segment lost 5 bases, leaving 9 bases of the junction unmatched. The DNA of the CDR3 is TGTGCCAGCAGTCCTGGGACTAGCGCGGTCTATGAGCAGTTCTTC. Amino acid sequence: CASSPGTSAVYEQFF.

The V and J genes are TRBV6-5 and TRBJ1-1; TRBD1 might be the D (6 bases). This CDR3 region has 15 residues. V was shortened by 2 bases and J by 0 bases, with 10 bases between the two germline ends. Germline V CDR1 and CDR2: MNHEY, SVGAGI. The CDR3: CASSYGGTLNTEAFF. For the CDR3, the DNA is TGTGCCAGCAGTTACGGGGGCACCCTGAACACTGAAGCTTTCTTT.

The chain is built from TRBV7-9 and TRBJ2-3; TRBD2 agrees at 8 bases. CDR1 is SEHNR and CDR2 is FQNEAQ in the germline V gene (reference sequence). The CDR3 runs 14 residues. V was pared by 7 bases and J by 1 base, with 4 bases of the junction left unmatched. This CDR3 is CASNQAGGTDTQYF. CDR3 bases: TGTGCCAGCAACCAAGCGGGAGGCACAGATACGCAGTATTTT.

The table lists this clone with a count of one. The CDR3 nucleotides read TGTGCCAGCGCTCTCCTCCAGGGCGATAGCAATCAGCCCCAGCATTTT. The encoded protein is CASALLQGDSNQPQHF. The gene calls are TRBV28 and TRBJ1-5; weak D call: TRBD1 (5 bases). Germline V gives CDR1 MDHEN, CDR2 SYDVKM. The CDR3 covers 16 residues. V lost 8 bases and J 0 bases, leaving 17 bases between the germline ends.

The gene calls are TRBV7-8 and TRBJ2-7, with D possibly being TRBD1 (6 bases). The V gene lost 5 bases and the J gene lost 2 bases, with 10 bases spanning the gap. From germline, CDR1 is SGHVS and CDR2 FQNEAQ. The CDR3 spans 13 residues. The CDR3 DNA reads as TGTGCCAGCAGCACGGGACACACCTACGAGCAGTACTTC. Its protein product is CASSTGHTYEQYF.

The J gene is TRBJ1-1, the V gene TRBV9, with 7 positions matching TRBD1. CDR3 length equals 14 residues. Germline-derived CDR1 and CDR2 are SGDLS and YYNGEE. The ends lost 3 bases at V and 7 bases at J; junction bases unmatched: 9. In DNA form, the CDR3 reads TGTGCCAGCAGCGCTGGGACAGAAAGACTTGAAGCTTTCTTT. It is translated as CASSAGTERLEAFF.

The table lists this clone with a count of one. The chain combines TRBV21-1 with TRBJ2-1; the table's D call TRBD2 went unverified against the DNA. TRBV21-1 is labeled a pseudogene. The CDR3 is 15 residues long. CDR3 protein: CASSKLGGRAFEQFF. The DNA of the CDR3 is TGTGCCAGCAGCAAACTTGGCGGGAGGGCCTTTGAGCAGTTCTTC.